The 31 T cell receptor beta chains below all came from one sample that was sequenced in a study of blood T cell repertoires in COVID-19. Libraries were prepared by immunoSEQ multiplex PCR; TCRdb keeps only in-frame clonotypes and omits some of them. The data hold 250,000 to 350,000 clones, with around four fifths observed a single time. Input material: peripheral blood. Every receptor here comes from a woman aged 45-60 years with acute or convalescent COVID-19.

The V and J genes are TRBV2 and TRBJ1-2, with D perhaps matching TRBD1 (5 bases). V was pared by 7 bases and J by 5 bases, with 11 bases between. The CDR3 runs to 12 residues. Germline V gives CDR1 SNHLY, CDR2 FYNNEI. The CDR3: CASTPGGYGYTF. CDR3 nucleotides: TGTGCCAGCACTCCCGGGGGGTATGGCTACACCTTC.

The chain recombines TRBV9 with TRBJ2-7; 14 bases map to TRBD2. The V gene end was trimmed by 4 bases and the J gene end by 0 bases; junction bases not matched to a gene: 3. Germline values: CDR1 SGDLS, CDR2 YYNGEE. The CDR3 length is 16 residues. CDR3 amino acids: CASSSGTSGSSYEQYF. CDR3 sequence (DNA): TGTGCCAGCAGCTCGGGGACTAGCGGGAGCTCCTACGAGCAGTACTTC.

The V and J genes are TRBV5-1 and TRBJ1-2; TRBD1 matches 8 bases. This CDR3 region has 13 residues. Germline CDR1 reads SGHRS; CDR2 reads YFSETQ. V shed 4 bases, J shed 8 bases, and the junction held 7 bases outside the gene matches. Written as DNA, the CDR3 is TGCGCCAGCAGCGGCTGGACAGGGCGCGGCTACACCTTC. Translation gives CASSGWTGRGYTF.

The chain carries TRBV6-1 and TRBJ2-2; D is perhaps TRBD2 (6 bases). There are 14 residues in the CDR3. The V gene lost 2 bases and the J gene lost 4 bases, with 8 bases spanning the gap. CDR1 MNHNS and CDR2 SASEGT come from the germline V gene. CDR3 nucleotide sequence: TGTGCCAGCAGTGAAACCGGGGGCACCGGGGAGCTGTTTTTT. Its protein is CASSETGGTGELFF.

For this clone: Other DNA sequences from this sample encode an identical CDR3 as well. V gene TRBV5-1 combines with J gene TRBJ2-3; 11 nucleotides align to TRBD2. The germline V gene encodes CDR1 SGHRS and CDR2 YFSETQ. J gave up 2 bases and V 2 bases, and 7 bases lay outside the gene matches. The CDR3 is 17 amino acids. CDR3 nucleotide sequence: TGCGCCAGCAGCTTTCCCCTAGCGGGGGGCCCCACAGATACGCAGTATTTT. Amino acid sequence: CASSFPLAGGPTDTQYF.

The chain couples TRBV2 to TRBJ1-1, with a possible D match to TRBD1 (6 bases). V dropped 6 bases and J dropped 5 bases, with 13 bases sitting between them. The CDR3 covers 13 residues. The germline gives CDR1 SNHLY, CDR2 FYNNEI. Written as DNA, the CDR3 is TGTGCCAGCAGCTCAGGGGAGGGGACTGAAGCTTTCTTT. Its translation is CASSSGEGTEAFF. The full variable domain, in which reference TRBV2 and TRBJ1-1 provide the parts outside the CDR3, is EPEVTQTPSHQVTQMGQEVILRCVPISNHLYFYWYRQILGQKVEFLVSFYNNEISEKSEIFDDQFSVERPDGSNFTLKIRSTKLEDSAMYFCASSSGEGTEAFFGQGTRLTVV.

The CDR3 loop is CASSTRTGAREKLFF. CDR3 coding DNA: TGTGCCAGTAGTACTCGGACAGGGGCGAGAGAAAAACTGTTTTTT. The rearrangement joins TRBV19 to TRBJ1-4, with 9 nucleotides matching TRBD1. Trimming took 4 bases from V and 8 from J; bases not matched to a gene: 8. This CDR3 is 15 amino acids long. The germline CDR1 and CDR2 sequences are LNHDA and SQIVND (reference sequence).

This chain links TRBV4-3 with TRBJ2-1, with TRBD2 identical over 7 bases. The germline gives CDR1 LGHNA, CDR2 YSLEER. The CDR3 extends over 16 amino acids. Trimming removed 0 bases from V and 2 bases from J; junction bases left unmatched: 4. CDR3 amino acids: CASSQDLAEPYNEQFF. CDR3 in DNA: TGCGCCAGCAGCCAAGATCTAGCGGAGCCCTACAATGAGCAGTTCTTC.

The chain uses TRBV4-2 and TRBJ2-3; 10 bases map to TRBD2. Germline V CDR1 and CDR2: LGHNA, YNFKEQ. There are 18 residues in the CDR3. The J segment lost 4 bases and the V segment lost 0 bases, leaving 10 bases of the junction unmatched. CDR3 loop: CASSQDRASGRSSDTQYF. CDR3 nucleotide sequence: TGTGCCAGCAGCCAAGATCGGGCTAGCGGGAGATCCTCAGATACGCAGTATTTT.

The gene calls are TRBV24-1 and TRBJ2-5, with 7 bases aligning to TRBD2. CDR1 and CDR2 (germline): KGHDR, SFDVKD. Germline trimming cut 4 bases from V and 5 bases from J; bases unmatched to any gene: 9. This CDR3 is 15 amino acids long. The CDR3 reads CATSDASGPGETQYF. DNA for the CDR3: TGTGCCACCAGTGACGCTAGCGGTCCAGGGGAGACCCAGTACTTC.

The V call is TRBV5-1, the J call TRBJ2-3; 10 positions match TRBD2. Germline loops: CDR1 SGHRS, CDR2 YFSETQ. J was trimmed by 6 bases and V by 0 bases; bases with no gene match: 10. The CDR3 is made up of 17 amino acids. The CDR3 DNA sequence: TGCGCCAGCAGCTTGGTCATCGGGACTAGCGCCGGCGATACGCAGTATTTT. Translated, it gives CASSLVIGTSAGDTQYF. Full variable domain (missing parts from reference TRBV5-1 and TRBJ2-3): KAGVTQTPRYLIKTRGQQVTLSCSPISGHRSVSWYQQTPGQGLQFLFEYFSETQRNKGNFPGRFSGRQFSNSRSEMNVSTLELGDSALYLCASSLVIGTSAGDTQYFGPGTRLTVL.

The chain has TRBV3-1 (or the pseudogene TRBV3-2) and TRBJ1-1; D not certain. Germline-derived CDR1 and CDR2 are LGHDT and YNNKEL (reference sequence). Trimming took off 0 bases at V and 6 bases at J, with 8 bases between the two ends. This CDR3 contains 13 residues. CDR3 loop: CASSQDWEAEAFF. The CDR3 region has the DNA TGTGCCAGCAGCCAAGATTGGGAGGCTGAAGCTTTCTTT.

Only one count was recorded for this clone. V gene TRBV7-2 combines with J gene TRBJ2-7; 7 positions agree with TRBD2. The CDR3 covers 14 residues. CDR1 is SGHTA and CDR2 is FQGNSA in the germline V gene. J was trimmed by 4 bases and V by 6 bases; bases with no gene match: 9. CDR3 nucleotides: TGTGCCAGCAGGCCGGGGAGGGGCAGATACGAGCAGTACTTC. Translating it yields CASRPGRGRYEQYF.

The CDR3 DNA reads TGTGCCAGCAGTCTACAGGGTTCTGAGGGCTACACCTTC. Protein sequence: CASSLQGSEGYTF. The chain joins TRBV12-3 or TRBV12-4 to TRBJ1-2; weak D call: TRBD1 (6 bases). V shed 5 bases and J shed 8 bases, with 15 bases lying between them. The CDR3 is made up of 13 amino acids.

This chain uses TRBV9 with TRBJ1-2; D not certain. This CDR3 is 15 amino acids long. V lost 0 bases, J lost 5 bases, and 14 bases lay in between. Germline V gene sequence: CDR1 SGDLS, CDR2 YYNGEE. CDR3 in amino acids: CASSVGYSPGYGYTF. In DNA form, the CDR3 reads TGTGCCAGCAGCGTAGGATACTCCCCGGGGTATGGCTACACCTTC.

V usage is TRBV6-2 or TRBV6-3 and J usage is TRBJ2-2, with a possible D match to TRBD2 (6 bases). Trimming cost V 2 bases and J 3 bases, with 16 bases left between them. Germline V gives CDR1 MNHEY, CDR2 SVGEGT. This CDR3 region has 17 residues. The CDR3 region has the DNA TGTGCCAGCAGTTACCCCCGGCTACGCGGGGACACCGGGGAGCTGTTTTTT. This translates into CASSYPRLRGDTGELFF.

The chain couples TRBV29-1 to TRBJ1-2, with D perhaps TRBD1 (6 bases). Germline CDR1 SQVTM, CDR2 ANQGSEA. The CDR3 is made up of 14 amino acids. V gave up 3 bases and J gave up 0 bases, with 11 bases separating them. The CDR3 DNA reads TGCAGCGTTGAGTACGGGACACCTAACTATGGCTACACCTTC. Its translation is CSVEYGTPNYGYTF.

This clone was found many times. V gene TRBV18 combines with J gene TRBJ2-7; 11 positions agree with TRBD2. Germline-derived CDR1 and CDR2 are KGHSH and LQKENI. V was pared by 3 bases and J by 6 bases, with 7 bases of the junction left unmatched. This CDR3 is 15 amino acids long. CDR3 amino acids: CASSPTSGGAAEQYF. As DNA, the CDR3 is TGTGCCAGCTCACCCACTAGCGGGGGCGCCGCCGAGCAGTACTTC. The full variable domain, rest sourced from reference TRBV18 and TRBJ2-7, is NAGVMQNPRHLVRRRGQEARLRCSPMKGHSHVYWYRQLPEEGLKFMVYLQKENIIDESGMPKERFSAEFPKEGPSILRIQQVVRGDSAAYFCASSPTSGGAAEQYFGPGTRLTVT.

The V call is TRBV10-3, the J call TRBJ1-2; D unclear. With 4 bases removed from V and 2 bases from J, the gap between germline ends came to 8 bases. Germline V gene lookup returns CDR1 ENHRY and CDR2 SYGVKD. The CDR3 has 13 amino acids. CDR3 bases: TGTGCCATCAGTGTAGACACAAACTATGGCTACACCTTC. This sequence encodes CAISVDTNYGYTF.

The rearrangement joins TRBV10-3 to TRBJ2-5; no firm D call. Germline V gives CDR1 ENHRY, CDR2 SYGVKD. V was shortened by 4 bases and J by 0 bases, with 9 bases between the two germline ends. The CDR3 spans 14 residues. CDR3 sequence reads: CAISGALDQETQYF. CDR3 in DNA: TGTGCCATCAGTGGGGCACTGGACCAAGAGACCCAGTACTTC.

CDR3 region: CASSLSVGTAIREKLFF. The DNA for the CDR3 is TGTGCCAGCAGCTTGAGCGTCGGGACAGCCATTCGAGAAAAACTGTTTTTT. J is TRBJ1-4 and V is TRBV5-4; 7 bases are shared with TRBD1. With V trimmed by 1 base and J by 8 bases, 14 bases remained unmatched. Germline V gives CDR1 SGHNT, CDR2 YYREEE (reference sequence). This CDR3 comprises 17 residues.

CDR3 DNA sequence: TGTGCCAGCAGCTCCCTGACACCGGGCTACACCTTC. This gives the protein CASSSLTPGYTF. The chain has TRBV7-2 and TRBJ1-2; D is unclear. CDR3 length: 12 residues. Looked up from germline, CDR1 is SGHTA and CDR2 is FQGNSA. V was cut by 4 bases and J by 8 bases, with 11 bases left in between.

The V gene is TRBV19, the J gene TRBJ2-3; D perhaps matches TRBD2 (6 bases). In germline, CDR1 is LNHDA, CDR2 SQIVND (reference sequence). V was pared by 5 bases and J by 2 bases, with 14 bases between. The length of the CDR3 is 15 residues. The CDR3 loop reads CASSPGRQDTDTQYF. The CDR3, as DNA: TGTGCCAGTAGTCCCGGGAGACAAGACACAGATACGCAGTATTTT.

The chain recombines TRBV3-1 (or the pseudogene TRBV3-2) with TRBJ2-7; D may be TRBD2 (6 bases). CDR1 and CDR2 from the germline V gene are LGHDT and YNNKEL (reference sequence). CDR3 length equals 12 residues. Trimming pared 4 bases from V and 6 bases from J, leaving 10 bases between. CDR3 bases: TGTGCCAGCAGCCCTGGAGGGACCGAGCAGTACTTC. Translating it yields CASSPGGTEQYF.

This clone was recorded once. The chain uses TRBV7-2 and TRBJ2-3; 7 bases are a match to TRBD1. Germline CDR1 reads SGHTA; CDR2 reads FQGNSA. The CDR3 runs 14 residues. V gave up 4 bases and J gave up 2 bases; unmatched junction bases: 3. The CDR3 sequence is CASSSDRATDTQYF. As DNA, the CDR3 is TGTGCCAGCAGCTCCGACAGGGCCACAGATACGCAGTATTTT.

The CDR3 loop reads CASSRLGAGRANTGELFF. CDR3 nucleotides: TGTGCCAGCAGCCGGCTGGGGGCTGGGAGGGCGAACACCGGGGAGCTGTTTTTT. The J gene is TRBJ2-2, the V gene TRBV21-1; TRBD2 was called by the table and not checked on the DNA. TRBV21-1 corresponds to a pseudogene. The CDR3 spans 18 residues.

In its sample, this clone was seen a few times. This rearrangement joins TRBV19 to TRBJ2-1; no firm D call. CDR1 and CDR2 from the germline V gene are LNHDA and SQIVND (reference sequence). The V gene lost 8 bases and the J gene lost 3 bases, with 14 bases spanning the gap. The CDR3 length is 14 residues. CDR3 in amino acids: CASGPKARYNEQFF. CDR3 nucleotide sequence: TGTGCCAGTGGGCCGAAGGCTCGCTACAATGAGCAGTTCTTC.

The chain links TRBV15 to TRBJ2-1; a possible D gene is TRBD1 (7 bases). Trimming took 2 bases from V and 7 from J, leaving 21 bases between them. Germline lookup yields CDR1 LNHNV and CDR2 YYDKDF (reference sequence). CDR3 length: 17 residues. CDR3 coding DNA: TGTGCCACCAGCAGAAAGACAGGGACTTTGGGTTGGAATGAGCAGTTCTTC. It specifies CATSRKTGTLGWNEQFF.

CDR3 region: CATSSPRSFRGDYGYTF. CDR3 nucleotides: TGTGCCACCAGCAGTCCCCGTTCTTTCCGGGGGGACTATGGCTACACCTTC. The chain joins TRBV15 to TRBJ1-2; perhaps TRBD1 as D (5 bases). Germline CDR1 reads LNHNV; CDR2 reads YYDKDF (reference sequence). Trimming left V 3 bases short and J 3 bases short, with 20 bases between. The CDR3 loop spans 17 amino acids.

This clone has just one count. The V call is TRBV6-5, the J call TRBJ2-5, with D possibly TRBD1 on 6 matching bases. The CDR3 consists of 13 residues. Germline-derived CDR1 and CDR2 are MNHEY and SVGAGI. V lost 7 bases and J 5 bases, leaving 14 bases between the germline ends. CDR3 loop: CASNNRAGETQYF. CDR3 in DNA: TGTGCCAGCAATAACAGGGCAGGCGAGACCCAGTACTTC.

A word on this clone: In the same sample, other DNA sequences code for this CDR3. CDR3 in amino acids: CASSFGETQYF. The CDR3 DNA reads TGTGCCAGCAGTTTCGGTGAGACCCAGTACTTC. The J gene is TRBJ2-5, the V gene TRBV12-3 or TRBV12-4; D is unclear. The length of the CDR3 is 11 residues. V dropped 3 bases and J dropped 5 bases, with 4 bases sitting between them.